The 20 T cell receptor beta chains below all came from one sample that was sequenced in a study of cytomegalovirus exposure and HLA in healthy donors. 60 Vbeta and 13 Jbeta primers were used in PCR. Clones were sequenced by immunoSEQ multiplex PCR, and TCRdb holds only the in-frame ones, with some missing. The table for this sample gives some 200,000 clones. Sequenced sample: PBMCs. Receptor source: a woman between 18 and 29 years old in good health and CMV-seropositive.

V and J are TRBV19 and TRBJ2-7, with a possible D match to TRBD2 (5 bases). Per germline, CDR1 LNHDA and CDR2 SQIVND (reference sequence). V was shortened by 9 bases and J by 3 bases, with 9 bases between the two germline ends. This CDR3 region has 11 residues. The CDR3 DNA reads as TGTGCCAGCTCCCGGGGCTACGAGCAGTACTTC. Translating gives CASSRGYEQYF.

The CDR3 here is CAISEGGALNTEAFF. In DNA, the CDR3 is TGTGCCATCAGTGAGGGGGGGGCTCTGAACACTGAAGCTTTCTTT. J is TRBJ1-1 and V is TRBV10-3; TRBD1 is a possible D gene (6 bases). The V gene lost 2 bases and the J gene lost 0 bases, with 10 bases spanning the gap. From germline, CDR1 is ENHRY and CDR2 SYGVKD. The CDR3 consists of 15 residues.

Here the CDR3 reads CASSQTSGGVWETQYF. In nucleotides, the CDR3 is TGTGCCAGCAGCCAGACTAGCGGGGGGGTTTGGGAGACCCAGTACTTC. This chain uses TRBV11-2 with TRBJ2-5, with 14 bases that match TRBD2. The CDR3 sequence is 16 residues long. CDR1 and CDR2 from the germline V gene are SGHAT and FQNNGV. The V and J ends lost 5 bases and 5 bases, in that order; junction bases with no gene match: 7.

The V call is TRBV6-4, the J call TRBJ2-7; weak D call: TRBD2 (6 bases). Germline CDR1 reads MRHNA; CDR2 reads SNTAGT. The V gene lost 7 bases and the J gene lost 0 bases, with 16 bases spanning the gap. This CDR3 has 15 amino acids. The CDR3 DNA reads TGTGCCAGCAATTCAGGGACTTCGAGCTCCTACGAGCAGTACTTC. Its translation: CASNSGTSSSYEQYF.

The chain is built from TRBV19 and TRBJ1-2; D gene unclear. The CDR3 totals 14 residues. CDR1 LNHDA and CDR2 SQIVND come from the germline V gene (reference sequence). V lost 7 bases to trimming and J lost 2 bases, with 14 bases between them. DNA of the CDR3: TGTGCCAGTACCGAAAGAGGTATAAACTATGGCTACACCTTC. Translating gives CASTERGINYGYTF.

The CDR3 DNA reads as TGCGCCAGCAGCCAAGAGGGACAGGGGGCCTTCGGGAGGGCTTTCTTT. This translates into CASSQEGQGAFGRAFF. V and J are TRBV4-1 and TRBJ1-1; TRBD1 matches 12 bases. The CDR3 has 16 amino acids. In germline, CDR1 is MGHRA, CDR2 YSYEKL. V shed 0 bases and J 11 bases; nucleotides not matched to a gene: 10.

Here the CDR3 reads CATSLRQGNGNQPQHF. As DNA, the CDR3 is TGTGCCACCAGCTTACGACAGGGGAACGGCAATCAGCCCCAGCATTTT. The rearrangement links TRBV15 to TRBJ1-5; 8 positions match TRBD1. The CDR3 covers 16 residues. V trimming: 5 bases; J trimming: 2 bases; junction bases outside the gene matches: 8. Germline V gene lookup returns CDR1 LNHNV and CDR2 YYDKDF (reference sequence). Drawing the rest from reference TRBV15 and TRBJ1-5, the complete variable domain is DAMVIQNPRYQVTQFGKPVTLSCSQTLNHNVMYWYQQKSSQAPKLLFHYYDKDFNNEADTPDNFQSRRPNTSFCFLDIRSPGLGDTAMYLCATSLRQGNGNQPQHFGDGTRLSIL.

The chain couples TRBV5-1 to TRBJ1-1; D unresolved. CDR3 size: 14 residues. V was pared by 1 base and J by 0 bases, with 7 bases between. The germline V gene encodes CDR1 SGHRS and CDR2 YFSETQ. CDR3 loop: CASSLPDLNTEAFF. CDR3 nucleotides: TGCGCCAGCAGCTTGCCAGATTTGAACACTGAAGCTTTCTTT.

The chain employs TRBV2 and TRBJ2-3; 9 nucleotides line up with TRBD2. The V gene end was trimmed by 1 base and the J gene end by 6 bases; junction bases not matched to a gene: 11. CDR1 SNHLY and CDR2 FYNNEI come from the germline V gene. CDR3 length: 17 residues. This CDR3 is CASSEDRTSALGDTQYF. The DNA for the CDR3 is TGTGCCAGCAGTGAAGACAGGACTAGCGCCCTTGGGGATACGCAGTATTTT.

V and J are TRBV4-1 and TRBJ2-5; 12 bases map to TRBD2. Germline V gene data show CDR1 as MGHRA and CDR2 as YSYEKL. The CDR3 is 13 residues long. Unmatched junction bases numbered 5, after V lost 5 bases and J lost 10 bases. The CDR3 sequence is CASSYRLAGDQYF. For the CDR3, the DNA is TGCGCCAGCAGCTACAGACTAGCGGGGGACCAGTACTTC.

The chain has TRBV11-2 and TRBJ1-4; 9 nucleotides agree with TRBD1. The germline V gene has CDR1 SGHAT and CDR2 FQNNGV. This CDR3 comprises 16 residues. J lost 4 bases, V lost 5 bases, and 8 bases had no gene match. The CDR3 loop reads CASSQGGDRVNEKLFF. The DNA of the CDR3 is TGTGCCAGCAGCCAGGGCGGGGACAGGGTTAATGAAAAACTGTTTTTT.

Here the CDR3 reads CASSISPTGDINEAFF. The CDR3 DNA reads as TGTGCCAGTAGTATATCCCCCACAGGGGATATCAATGAAGCTTTCTTT. V usage is TRBV19 and J usage is TRBJ1-1; 7 positions match TRBD1. Trimming took 2 bases from V and 7 from J; bases not matched to a gene: 13. Germline assignment: CDR1 LNHDA and CDR2 SQIVND (reference sequence). CDR3 length: 16 amino acids. Filled out from reference TRBV19 and TRBJ1-1, the complete variable domain reads DGGITQSPKYLFRKEGQNVTLSCEQNLNHDAMYWYRQDPGQGLRLIYYSQIVNDFQKGDIAEGYSVSREKKESFPLTVTSAQKNPTAFYLCASSISPTGDINEAFFGQGTRLTVV.

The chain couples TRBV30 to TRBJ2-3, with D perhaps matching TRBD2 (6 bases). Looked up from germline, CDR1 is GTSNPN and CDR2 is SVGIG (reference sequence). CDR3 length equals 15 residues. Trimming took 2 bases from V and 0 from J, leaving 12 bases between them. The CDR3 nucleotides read TGTGCCTGGAGTCCCTGGGGGACTAGCACAGATACGCAGTATTTT. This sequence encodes CAWSPWGTSTDTQYF.

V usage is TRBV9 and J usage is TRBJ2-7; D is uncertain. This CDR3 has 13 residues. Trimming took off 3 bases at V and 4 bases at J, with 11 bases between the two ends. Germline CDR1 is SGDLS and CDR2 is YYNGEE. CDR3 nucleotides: TGTGCCAGCAGCGCCCCTCCGTTGTACGAGCAGTACTTC. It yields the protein CASSAPPLYEQYF.

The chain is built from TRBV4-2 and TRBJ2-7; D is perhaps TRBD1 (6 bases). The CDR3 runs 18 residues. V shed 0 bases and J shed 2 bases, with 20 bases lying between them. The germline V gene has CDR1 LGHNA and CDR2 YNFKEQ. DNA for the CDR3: TGTGCCAGCAGCCAAGATGAAGGTCGAAGGGGGACCCCCTACGAGCAGTACTTC. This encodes CASSQDEGRRGTPYEQYF.

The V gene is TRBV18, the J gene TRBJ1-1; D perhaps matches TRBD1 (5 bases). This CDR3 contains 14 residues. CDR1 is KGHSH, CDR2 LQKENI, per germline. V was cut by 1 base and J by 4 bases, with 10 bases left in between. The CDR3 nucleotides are TGTGCCAGCTCACCACTAGGGGTTGGCACTGAAGCTTTCTTT. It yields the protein CASSPLGVGTEAFF.

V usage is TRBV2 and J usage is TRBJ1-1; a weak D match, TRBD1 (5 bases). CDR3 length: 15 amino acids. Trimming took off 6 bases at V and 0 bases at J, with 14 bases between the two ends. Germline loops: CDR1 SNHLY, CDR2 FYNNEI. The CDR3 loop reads CASRYRQTMNTEAFF. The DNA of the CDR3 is TGTGCCAGCAGGTACCGACAGACAATGAACACTGAAGCTTTCTTT. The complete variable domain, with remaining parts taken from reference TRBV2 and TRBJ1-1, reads EPEVTQTPSHQVTQMGQEVILRCVPISNHLYFYWYRQILGQKVEFLVSFYNNEISEKSEIFDDQFSVERPDGSNFTLKIRSTKLEDSAMYFCASRYRQTMNTEAFFGQGTRLTVV.

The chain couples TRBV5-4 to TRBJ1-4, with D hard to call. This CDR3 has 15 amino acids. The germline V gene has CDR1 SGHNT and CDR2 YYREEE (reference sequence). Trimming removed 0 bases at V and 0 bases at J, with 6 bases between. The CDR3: CASSLAVATNEKLFF. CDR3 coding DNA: TGTGCCAGCAGCTTGGCCGTAGCAACTAATGAAAAACTGTTTTTT. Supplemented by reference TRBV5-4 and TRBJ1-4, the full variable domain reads ETGVTQSPTHLIKTRGQQVTLRCSSQSGHNTVSWYQQALGQGPQFIFQYYREEENGRGNFPPRFSGLQFPNYSSELNVNALELDDSALYLCASSLAVATNEKLFFGSGTQLSVL.

The CDR3 DNA follows: TGTGCCAGTAGTATTTCAGCTGGGACAGCGAACACTGAAGCTTTCTTT. The encoded protein is CASSISAGTANTEAFF. The V gene is TRBV19, the J gene TRBJ1-1; 7 bases match TRBD1. Germline V CDR1 and CDR2: LNHDA, SQIVND (reference sequence). CDR3 length equals 16 residues. Trimming at V came to 3 bases and at J to 1 base, leaving 8 bases not matched to a gene.

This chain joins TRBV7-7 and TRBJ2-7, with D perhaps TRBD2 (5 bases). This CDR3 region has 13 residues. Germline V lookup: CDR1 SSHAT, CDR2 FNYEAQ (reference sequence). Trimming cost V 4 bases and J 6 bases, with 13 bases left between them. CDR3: CASSSGYRGEQYF. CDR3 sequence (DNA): TGTGCCAGCAGCTCGGGATACCGAGGCGAGCAGTACTTC. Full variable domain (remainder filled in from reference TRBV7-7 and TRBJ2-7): GAGVSQSPRYKVTKRGQDVTLRCDPISSHATLYWYQQALGQGPEFLTYFNYEAQPDKSGLPSDRFSAERPEGSISTLTIQRTEQRDSAMYRCASSSGYRGEQYFGPGTRLTVT.